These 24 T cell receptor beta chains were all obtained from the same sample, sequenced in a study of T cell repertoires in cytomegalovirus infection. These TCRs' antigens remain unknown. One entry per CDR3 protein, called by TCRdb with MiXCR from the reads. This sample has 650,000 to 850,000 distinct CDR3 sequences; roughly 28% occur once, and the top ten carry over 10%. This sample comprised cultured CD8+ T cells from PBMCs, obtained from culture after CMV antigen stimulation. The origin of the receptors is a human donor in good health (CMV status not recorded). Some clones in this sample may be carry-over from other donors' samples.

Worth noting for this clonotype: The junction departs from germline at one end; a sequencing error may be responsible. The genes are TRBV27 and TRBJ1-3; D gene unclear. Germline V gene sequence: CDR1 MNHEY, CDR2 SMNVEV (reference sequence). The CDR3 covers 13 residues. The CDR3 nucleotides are TGTCCCAGCAGTTTAGGCTCTGGAAACACCATATATTTT. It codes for CPSSLGSGNTIYF.

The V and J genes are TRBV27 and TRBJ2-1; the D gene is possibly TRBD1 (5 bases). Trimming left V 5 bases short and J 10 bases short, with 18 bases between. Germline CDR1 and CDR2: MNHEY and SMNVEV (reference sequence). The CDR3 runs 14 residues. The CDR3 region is CASSTNTRVWEQFF. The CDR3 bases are TGTGCCAGCAGTACGAACACCAGGGTATGGGAGCAGTTCTTC.

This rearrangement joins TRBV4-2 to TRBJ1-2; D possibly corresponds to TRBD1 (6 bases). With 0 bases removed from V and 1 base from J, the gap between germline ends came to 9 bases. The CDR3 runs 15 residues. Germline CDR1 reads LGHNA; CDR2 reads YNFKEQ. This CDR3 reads CASSQESGVNYGYTF. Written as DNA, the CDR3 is TGTGCCAGCAGCCAAGAGTCAGGGGTTAACTATGGCTACACCTTC.

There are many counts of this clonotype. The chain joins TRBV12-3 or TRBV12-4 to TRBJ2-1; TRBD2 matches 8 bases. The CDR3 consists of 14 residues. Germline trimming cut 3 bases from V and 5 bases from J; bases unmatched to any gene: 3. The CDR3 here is CASSFPGGDNEQFF. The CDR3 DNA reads TGTGCCAGCAGTTTTCCGGGGGGGGACAATGAGCAGTTCTTC.

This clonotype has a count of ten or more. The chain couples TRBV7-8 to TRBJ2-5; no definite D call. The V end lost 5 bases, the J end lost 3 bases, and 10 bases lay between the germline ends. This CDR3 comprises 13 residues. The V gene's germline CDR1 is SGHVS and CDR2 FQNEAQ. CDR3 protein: CASSPGPKETQYF. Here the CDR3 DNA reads TGTGCCAGCAGCCCTGGACCTAAAGAGACCCAGTACTTC. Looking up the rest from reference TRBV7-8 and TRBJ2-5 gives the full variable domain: GAGVSQSPRYKVAKRGQDVALRCDPISGHVSLFWYQQALGQGPEFLTYFQNEAQLDKSGLPSDRFFAERPEGSVSTLKIQRTQQEDSAVYLCASSPGPKETQYFGPGTRLLVL.

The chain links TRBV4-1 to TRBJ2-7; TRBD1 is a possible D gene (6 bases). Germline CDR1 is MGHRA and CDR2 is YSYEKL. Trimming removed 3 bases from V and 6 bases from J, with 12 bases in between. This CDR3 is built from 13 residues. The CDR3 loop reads CASSQIQGREQYF. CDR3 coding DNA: TGCGCCAGCAGCCAGATTCAGGGGCGCGAGCAGTACTTC.

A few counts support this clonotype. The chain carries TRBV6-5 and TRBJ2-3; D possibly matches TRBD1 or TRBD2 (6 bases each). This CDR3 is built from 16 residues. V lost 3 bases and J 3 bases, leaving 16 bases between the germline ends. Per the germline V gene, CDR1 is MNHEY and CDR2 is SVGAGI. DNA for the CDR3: TGTGCCAGCAGTTATCCCGTGGAGGGGGGTACAGATACGCAGTATTTT. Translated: CASSYPVEGGTDTQYF.

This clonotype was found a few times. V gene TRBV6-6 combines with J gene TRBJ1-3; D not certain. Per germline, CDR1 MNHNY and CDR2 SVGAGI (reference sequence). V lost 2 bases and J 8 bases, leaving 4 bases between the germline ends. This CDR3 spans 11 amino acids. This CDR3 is CASSYADTIYF. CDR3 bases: TGTGCCAGCAGTTACGCGGACACCATATATTTT.

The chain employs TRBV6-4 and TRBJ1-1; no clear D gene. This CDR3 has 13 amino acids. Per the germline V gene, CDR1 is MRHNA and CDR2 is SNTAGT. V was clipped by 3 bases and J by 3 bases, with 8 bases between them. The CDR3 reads CASSEGADTEAFF. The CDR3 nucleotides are TGTGCCAGCAGTGAGGGCGCGGACACTGAAGCTTTCTTT.

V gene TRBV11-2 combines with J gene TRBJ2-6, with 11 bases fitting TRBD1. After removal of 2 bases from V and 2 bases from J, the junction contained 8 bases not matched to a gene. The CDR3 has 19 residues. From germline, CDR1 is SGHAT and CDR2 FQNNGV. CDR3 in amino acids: CASSLIRDRGIPGANVLTF. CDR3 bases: TGTGCCAGCAGCTTAATCCGGGACAGGGGGATCCCTGGGGCCAACGTCCTGACTTTC.

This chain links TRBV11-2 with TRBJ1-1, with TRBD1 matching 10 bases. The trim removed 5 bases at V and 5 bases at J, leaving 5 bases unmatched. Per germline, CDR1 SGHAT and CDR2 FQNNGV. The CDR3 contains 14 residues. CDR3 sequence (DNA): TGTGCCAGCAGCCCGTGGGACAGGGGTACTGAAGCTTTCTTT. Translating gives CASSPWDRGTEAFF.

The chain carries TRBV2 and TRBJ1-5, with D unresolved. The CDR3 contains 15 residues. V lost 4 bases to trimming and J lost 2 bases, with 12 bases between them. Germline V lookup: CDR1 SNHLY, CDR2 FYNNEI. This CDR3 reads CASSAPGWRNQPQHF. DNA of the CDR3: TGTGCCAGCAGTGCGCCAGGATGGCGCAATCAGCCCCAGCATTTT.

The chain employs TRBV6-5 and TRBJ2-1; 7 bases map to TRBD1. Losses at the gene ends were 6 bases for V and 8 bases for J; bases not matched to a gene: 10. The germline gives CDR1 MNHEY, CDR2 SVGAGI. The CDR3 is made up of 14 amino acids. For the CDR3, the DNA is TGTGCCAGCAGCTACAGGGGCGAGGGATATGAGCAGTTCTTC. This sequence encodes CASSYRGEGYEQFF.

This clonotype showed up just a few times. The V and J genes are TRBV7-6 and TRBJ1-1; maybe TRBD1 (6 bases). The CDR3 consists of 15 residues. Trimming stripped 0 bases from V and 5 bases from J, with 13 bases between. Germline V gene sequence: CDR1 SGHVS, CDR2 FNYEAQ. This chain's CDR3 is CASSLAGQSITEAFF. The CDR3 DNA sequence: TGTGCCAGCAGCTTAGCCGGACAGTCGATAACTGAAGCTTTCTTT. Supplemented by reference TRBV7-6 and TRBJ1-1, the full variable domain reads GAGVSQSPRYKVTKRGQDVALRCDPISGHVSLYWYRQALGQGPEFLTYFNYEAQQDKSGLPNDRFSAERPEGSISTLTIQRTEQRDSAMYRCASSLAGQSITEAFFGQGTRLTVV.

This CDR3 is CANSRYRTRIGSDGYTF. For the CDR3, the DNA is TGTGCCAACAGCCGATACCGGACGCGGATCGGATCCGATGGCTACACCTTC. This chain links TRBV6-5 with TRBJ1-2; D remains ambiguous. The CDR3 sequence is 17 residues long. Germline lookup yields CDR1 MNHEY and CDR2 SVGAGI. Trimming stripped 10 bases from V and 6 bases from J, with 30 bases between.

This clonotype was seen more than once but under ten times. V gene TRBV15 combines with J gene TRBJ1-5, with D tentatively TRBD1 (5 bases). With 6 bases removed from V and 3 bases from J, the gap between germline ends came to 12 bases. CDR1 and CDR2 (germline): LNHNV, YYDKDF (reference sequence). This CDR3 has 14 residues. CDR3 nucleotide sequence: TGTGCCACCAGTCTGACAGAACTCAATCAGCCCCAGCATTTT. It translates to CATSLTELNQPQHF.

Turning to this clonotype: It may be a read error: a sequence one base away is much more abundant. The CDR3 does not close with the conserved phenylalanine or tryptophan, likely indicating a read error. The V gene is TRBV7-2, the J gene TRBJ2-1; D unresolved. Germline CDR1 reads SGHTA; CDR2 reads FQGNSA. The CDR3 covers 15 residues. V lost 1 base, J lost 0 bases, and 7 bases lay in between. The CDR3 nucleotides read TGTGCCAGCAGCTTAGTCCCGAGCTCCTACAATGAGCAGTTCTTA. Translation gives CASSLVPSSYNEQFL.

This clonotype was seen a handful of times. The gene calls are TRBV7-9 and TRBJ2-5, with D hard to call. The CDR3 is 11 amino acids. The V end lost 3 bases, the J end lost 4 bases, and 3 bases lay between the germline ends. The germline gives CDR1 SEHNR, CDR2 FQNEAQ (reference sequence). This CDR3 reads CASSFVETQYF. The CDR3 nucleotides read TGTGCCAGCAGCTTTGTAGAGACCCAGTACTTC.

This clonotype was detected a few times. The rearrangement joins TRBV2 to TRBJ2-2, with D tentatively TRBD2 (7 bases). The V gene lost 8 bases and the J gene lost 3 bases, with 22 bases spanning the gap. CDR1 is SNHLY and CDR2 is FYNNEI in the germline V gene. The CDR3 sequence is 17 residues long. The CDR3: CASGYPRGGQYTGELFF. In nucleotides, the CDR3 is TGTGCCAGCGGCTACCCAAGGGGGGGGCAATACACCGGGGAGCTGTTTTTT.

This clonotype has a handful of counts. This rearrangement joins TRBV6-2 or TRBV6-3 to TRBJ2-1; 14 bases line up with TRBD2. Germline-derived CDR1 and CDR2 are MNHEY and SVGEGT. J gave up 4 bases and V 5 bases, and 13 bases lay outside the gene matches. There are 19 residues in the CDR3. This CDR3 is CASSNPGTSGGSPYNEQFF. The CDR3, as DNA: TGTGCCAGCAGTAACCCCGGGACTAGCGGGGGATCGCCTTACAATGAGCAGTTCTTC.

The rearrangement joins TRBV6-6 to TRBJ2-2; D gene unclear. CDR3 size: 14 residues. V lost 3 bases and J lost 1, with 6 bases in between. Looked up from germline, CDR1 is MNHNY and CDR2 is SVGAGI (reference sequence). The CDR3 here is CASSYGRNTGELFF. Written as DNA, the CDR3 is TGTGCCAGCAGTTATGGGCGGAACACCGGGGAGCTGTTTTTT.

Here the CDR3 DNA reads TGTGCCCTCGTCCGGATTCGACAGGGAGATTATGGCTACACCTTC. The encoded protein is CALVRIRQGDYGYTF. The rearrangement links TRBV7-9 to TRBJ1-2, with 7 bases aligning to TRBD1. Germline V CDR1 and CDR2: SEHNR, FQNEAQ (reference sequence). The V segment lost 11 bases and the J segment 5 bases; nucleotides outside the gene matches: 17. This CDR3 region has 15 residues. The full variable domain, in which reference TRBV7-9 and TRBJ1-2 provide the parts outside the CDR3, is DTGVSQNPRHKITKRGQNVTFRCDPISEHNRLYWYRQTLGQGPEFLTYFQNEAQLEKSRLLSDRFSAERPKGSFSTLEIQRTEQGDSAMYLCALVRIRQGDYGYTFGSGTRLTVV.

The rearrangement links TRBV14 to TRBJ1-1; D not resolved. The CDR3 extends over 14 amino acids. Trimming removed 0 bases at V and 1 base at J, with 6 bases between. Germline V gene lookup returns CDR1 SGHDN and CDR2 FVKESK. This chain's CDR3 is CASSQEQTNTEAFF. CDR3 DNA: TGTGCCAGCAGCCAAGAACAGACGAACACTGAAGCTTTCTTT.

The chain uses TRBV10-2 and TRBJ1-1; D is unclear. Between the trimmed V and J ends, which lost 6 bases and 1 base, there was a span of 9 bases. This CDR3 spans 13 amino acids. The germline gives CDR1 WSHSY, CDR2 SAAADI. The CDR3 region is CASRNTQNTEAFF. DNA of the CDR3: TGCGCCAGCAGAAATACACAGAACACTGAAGCTTTCTTT.